The sequence of this TCR beta chain was determined in a study of blood T cell repertoires in COVID-19. Study in general: Material from acute and convalescent COVID-19 was sourced from the United States, Italy and Spain.

As originally analysed: Scientists estimated how many nucleated cells there were by amplifying reference gene primers. Measured with immunoSEQ multiplex PCR; TCRdb has only the in-frame clones, and not every one. The V and J calls and clone size come from that table; D and trimming were worked out from the DNA. In the table there are some 50,000 clones, 75% to 95% of which are singletons. Germline CDR1 is GTSNPN and CDR2 is SVGIG (reference sequence). The CDR3 sequence is 12 residues long. V lost 5 bases and J 5 bases, leaving 10 bases between the germline ends. The source material was peripheral blood. The rearrangement uses TRBV30 and TRBJ2-1; D perhaps matches TRBD1 (6 bases). The clonotype originates from a man in his forties or fifties with acute or convalescent COVID-19. CDR3 loop: CAWAQGNNEQFF. The CDR3 nucleotides are TGTGCCTGGGCCCAGGGGAACAATGAGCAGTTCTTC. Full variable domain (rest looked up from reference TRBV30 and TRBJ2-1): SQTIHQWPATLVQPVGSPLSLECTVEGTSNPNLYWYRQAAGRGLQLLFYSVGIGQISSEVPQNLSASRPQDRQFILSSKKLLLSDSGFYLCAWAQGNNEQFFGPGTRLTVL.